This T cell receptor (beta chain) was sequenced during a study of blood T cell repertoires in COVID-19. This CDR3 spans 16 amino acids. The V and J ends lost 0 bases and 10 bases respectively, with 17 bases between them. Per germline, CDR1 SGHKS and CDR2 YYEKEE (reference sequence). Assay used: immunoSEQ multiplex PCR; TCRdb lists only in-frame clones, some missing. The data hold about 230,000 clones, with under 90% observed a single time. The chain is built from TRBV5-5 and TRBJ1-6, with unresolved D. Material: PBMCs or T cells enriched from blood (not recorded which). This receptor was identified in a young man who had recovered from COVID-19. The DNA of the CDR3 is TGTGCCAGCAGCTTGGACCGCTCGGTTTCGGGATCACCCCTCCACTTT. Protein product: CASSLDRSVSGSPLHF.